This TCR beta chain was recovered during a study of shared clonotypes between healthy human individuals. The V and J ends lost 5 bases and 2 bases, in that order; junction bases with no gene match: 6. This CDR3 is 14 amino acids long. Germline V gives CDR1 SGHRS, CDR2 YFSETQ. Study-wide results and caveats: Having only a few donors restricted how much genetic and exposure-history diversity was captured.

A word on this clone: Its antigen remains unknown.

Libraries were prepared by immunoSEQ multiplex PCR; TCRdb keeps only in-frame clonotypes and omits some of them. The profile shows about 520,000 clones, 95% to 97% of them singletons. The V gene is TRBV5-1, the J gene TRBJ2-5, with TRBD1 matching over 7 bases. Material: naive CD4+ T cells sorted from blood. The subset denotes: CD45RA+ positively selected. This receptor was obtained from a woman aged 25 to 39 in good health. The CDR3 reads CASSKGQPQETQYF. CDR3 nucleotides: TGCGCCAGCAGTAAGGGACAGCCACAAGAGACCCAGTACTTC.